This TCR beta chain emerged from a study of cytomegalovirus exposure and HLA in healthy donors. Study-level points and caveats: Later on, an analysis found that several of the most significant clusters appeared to be linked to common viral pathogens, which included parvovirus B19. While the bulk of TCR sequences proved rare, some public TCRs turned up in many donors.

As to this clone: The antigen is undetermined.

The PCR contained 60 Vbeta and 13 Jbeta primers. The repertoire was sequenced with immunoSEQ multiplex PCR; TCRdb's copy has only in-frame clones and lacks some. Altogether about 170,000 clones are present, approximately 79% being singletons, with the ten largest covering under 3%. Germline V gene lookup returns CDR1 KGHSH and CDR2 LQKENI. V dropped 3 bases and J dropped 0 bases, with 15 bases sitting between them. CDR3 length equals 18 residues. The sequence derives from a male donor in good health and CMV-seronegative. This chain joins TRBV18 and TRBJ1-6; D is undetermined. The sample consisted of PBMCs. CDR3 DNA sequence: TGTGCCAGCTCACCTCGGTATGTGGAGAGCTCCTATAATTCACCCCTCCACTTT. Translating gives CASSPRYVESSYNSPLHF. Looking up the rest from reference TRBV18 and TRBJ1-6 gives the full variable domain: NAGVMQNPRHLVRRRGQEARLRCSPMKGHSHVYWYRQLPEEGLKFMVYLQKENIIDESGMPKERFSAEFPKEGPSILRIQQVVRGDSAAYFCASSPRYVESSYNSPLHFGNGTRLTVT.